These T cell receptor beta chains were read from a single sample in a study of immune characteristics of hereditary and idiopathic chronic pancreatitis. This table comes from immunoSEQ multiplex PCR, and its TCRdb copy is limited to in-frame clones, with some not included. The repertoire holds about 9,400 clones, with around 75% as singletons. Sequenced sample: pancreas tissue with idiopathic chronic pancreatitis. These receptor sequences come from a human donor with chronic pancreatitis. CDR3s leave out the opening cysteine and the closing phenylalanine or tryptophan. Fields, in order: CDR3 protein, J gene, V gene.

ASSIKDLADTQY	TRBJ2-3	TRBV19
ASSVTLGGPGSGYT	TRBJ1-2	TRBV10-1
ASSIGLAVNNEQF	TRBJ2-1	TRBV19
ASSLPGPEQY	TRBJ2-3	TRBV28
ASTRDYANTGELF	TRBJ2-2	TRBV6-5
ASSLLDRGYNSPLH	TRBJ1-6	TRBV27
ASSLPDREDEQY	TRBJ2-7	TRBV3-1/TRBV3-2
ASSLEAGFHTEAF	TRBJ1-1	TRBV7-9
ASSNSGGIYNEQF	TRBJ2-1	TRBV9
ASSPGPGQGAKANYGYT	TRBJ1-2	TRBV7-9
ASSPQPKGLPGSYEQY	TRBJ2-7	TRBV18
ASSLAGGPGDEQF	TRBJ2-1	TRBV7-7
ASNDGGLAKNIQY	TRBJ2-4	TRBV6-6
ASSFPDSSTDTQY	TRBJ2-3	TRBV28
ASSDRGRFGQPQH	TRBJ1-5	TRBV2
ASSPSYNEQF	TRBJ2-1	TRBV18
ASSYGAEYNEQF	TRBJ2-1	TRBV5-4
SASAGFLAKNIQY	TRBJ2-4	TRBV20-1
ASSLGQGVADTQY	TRBJ2-3	TRBV11-2
ASSLDRVDYGYT	TRBJ1-2	TRBV5-1
ASSSGDRGSETQY	TRBJ2-5	TRBV7-8
QTGSMNTEAF	TRBJ1-1	TRBV12-2
ASAMRDQPQH	TRBJ1-5	TRBV12-3/TRBV12-4
ASRGTNQPQH	TRBJ1-5	TRBV28
ASRSSYNSPLH	TRBJ1-6	TRBV2
ASSAGTSGFSSYEQY	TRBJ2-7	TRBV6-2/TRBV6-3
ASRRRDGFYSEQF	TRBJ2-1	TRBV28
ASSFWFRNSPLH	TRBJ1-6	TRBV7-2
ASSDTPAYNEQF	TRBJ2-1	TRBV2
ASSPSGLSLVGGQF	TRBJ2-1	TRBV7-9
ASSSGGFGNTEAF	TRBJ1-1	TRBV11-3
ASSIQGRTNYGYT	TRBJ1-2	TRBV19
ASSYQGPSYNEQF	TRBJ2-1	TRBV6-5
ASSQDYWGPSTEAF	TRBJ1-1	TRBV3-1/TRBV3-2
ASSLLSGGLQETQY	TRBJ2-5	TRBV5-1
ASSISGFPLGGEQF	TRBJ2-1	TRBV19
AINSPLAGGGGNEQF	TRBJ2-1	TRBV15
ASKDVNTEAF	TRBJ1-1	TRBV19
ASSFTGAEPQH	TRBJ1-5	TRBV12-3/TRBV12-4
AWSEGAGNQPQH	TRBJ1-5	TRBV30
ASSYSLYQNYGYT	TRBJ1-2	TRBV6-5
AISESPSDSPLH	TRBJ1-6	TRBV10-3
ASRRKAAGTGELF	TRBJ2-2	TRBV27
ATAHGDGTEAF	TRBJ1-1	TRBV18
ASSFGGNTGELF	TRBJ2-2	TRBV5-5
ASSTTDKYGYT	TRBJ1-2	TRBV6-2/TRBV6-3
ASSLDGETQY	TRBJ2-5	TRBV11-3
ATSRGGTGQETQY	TRBJ2-5	TRBV15
ASSLGEGGSTEAF	TRBJ1-1	TRBV5-1
ASSLLAGELF	TRBJ2-2	TRBV13
ASSLSGGYNEQF	TRBJ2-1	TRBV5-1
ASSNPTGNYGYT	TRBJ1-2	TRBV7-9
ASSTWWTGDAKYGYT	TRBJ1-2	TRBV6-2/TRBV6-3